Included here is one T cell receptor beta chain sequence, with context. What it binds is not known. The repertoire was sequenced with immunoSEQ multiplex PCR; TCRdb's copy has only in-frame clones and lacks some. The sample holds roughly 99,000 clones; approximately 94% are singletons and the top ten take 0.46%. Germline V gene data show CDR1 as MNHNS and CDR2 as SASEGT. V lost 4 bases to trimming and J lost 3 bases; unmatched junction nucleotides: 17. The CDR3 extends over 19 amino acids. These data belong to a study of Tregs in tolerant kidney transplant recipients. Study in general: Recipients received nonmyeloablative bone marrow transplants from related graft donors, with transient mixed chimerism. General study results and limits: In tolerant patients, donor-specific Tregs outgrew total Tregs, suggesting antigen-driven expansion.

The sample here was CD4+ T cells from blood, taken before the transplant. V is TRBV6-1 and J is TRBJ1-5, with 8 bases that match TRBD1. This TCR was sampled from a human donor who received a combined kidney and bone marrow transplant. CDR3: CASSARTGRATRSNQPQHF. The CDR3 bases are TGTGCCAGCAGTGCCCGGACAGGGAGGGCGACTAGATCCAATCAGCCCCAGCATTTT.